The sequence of this T cell receptor (beta chain) was determined in a study of blood T cell repertoires in COVID-19. In the authors' methods: Amplification with reference gene primers provided the estimates of nucleated cell counts. Produced via immunoSEQ multiplex PCR; TCRdb's table is partial and in-frame only. That table gives V, J and clone size, and the DNA gave D and trimming. The table has tens of thousands of clones, about four fifths seen once. The CDR3 has 18 amino acids. Sequenced material: peripheral blood. The V and J genes are TRBV21-1 and TRBJ1-3; the table's D call, TRBD1, has no DNA check behind it. TRBV21-1 is labeled a pseudogene. This TCR was recovered from a human donor in a cohort sampled during active COVID-19. DNA of the CDR3: TGTGCCAGCAGCAAAAAGCCCCTCGACAGGGGGGCTGGAAACACCATATATTTT. Its protein is CASSKKPLDRGAGNTIYF.